Below, 17 T cell receptor beta chains from the same sample are listed, as sequenced in a study of CD8+ T cells in alopecia areata. As to treatment: oral pan-JAK inhibitor, 5-10 mg twice daily. cDNA serving as the sequencing template came from extracted, reverse transcribed RNA. Data came from immunoSEQ multiplex PCR; TCRdb stores just in-frame clones and leaves some out. The sample comprises about 190,000 clones, more than 50% of which are singletons, and 1% rests with the top ten. This material consisted of CD4+ T cells sorted from blood, taken at week 24, from a patient treated with tofacitinib. These receptors were taken from a human donor with alopecia areata.

CDR3 region: CASSSLGGASEKLFF. The CDR3 nucleotides are TGTGCCAGCAGCTCGCTAGGGGGGGCGAGTGAAAAACTGTTTTTT. The genes are TRBV7-9 and TRBJ1-4; TRBD1 is a possible D gene (6 bases). V was clipped by 4 bases and J by 7 bases, with 16 bases between them. Germline lookup yields CDR1 SEHNR and CDR2 FQNEAQ (reference sequence). The CDR3 length is 15 residues. Combining the CDR3 with reference TRBV7-9 and TRBJ1-4 gives the whole variable domain DTGVSQNPRHKITKRGQNVTFRCDPISEHNRLYWYRQTLGQGPEFLTYFQNEAQLEKSRLLSDRFSAERPKGSFSTLEIQRTEQGDSAMYLCASSSLGGASEKLFFGSGTQLSVL.

V is TRBV6-6 and J is TRBJ2-1, with 7 bases fitting TRBD1. The germline V gene has CDR1 MNHNY and CDR2 SVGAGI (reference sequence). Germline trimming cut 2 bases from V and 3 bases from J; bases unmatched to any gene: 7. The CDR3 consists of 16 residues. CDR3 sequence (DNA): TGTGCCAGCAGTTACGGGCCCAGGGGGAACTACAATGAGCAGTTCTTC. Its protein product is CASSYGPRGNYNEQFF.

In DNA, the CDR3 is TGCAGCGTTGGACCGGCGGAGACCCAGTACTTC. Its protein product is CSVGPAETQYF. This chain connects TRBV29-1 to TRBJ2-5; D gene uncertain. The CDR3 covers 11 residues. V lost 4 bases, J lost 5 bases, and 8 bases lay in between. Germline V lookup: CDR1 SQVTM, CDR2 ANQGSEA.

The chain is built from TRBV29-1 and TRBJ1-1, with D unclear. Germline values: CDR1 SQVTM, CDR2 ANQGSEA. The CDR3 loop spans 12 amino acids. V lost 3 bases, J lost 2 bases, and 7 bases lay in between. The chain's CDR3 is CSVDVTNTEAFF. CDR3 in DNA: TGCAGCGTTGATGTTACCAACACTGAAGCTTTCTTT.

This rearrangement joins TRBV6-5 to TRBJ2-3, with D unresolved. V was pared by 2 bases and J by 0 bases, with 6 bases between. Germline V gives CDR1 MNHEY, CDR2 SVGAGI. The CDR3 consists of 14 residues. CDR3 DNA sequence: TGTGCCAGCAGTTACACTGCTAGCACAGATACGCAGTATTTT. The encoded protein is CASSYTASTDTQYF.

The chain employs TRBV30 and TRBJ2-7, with 8 positions matching TRBD1. The CDR3 has 12 residues. Germline-derived CDR1 and CDR2 are GTSNPN and SVGIG (reference sequence). The ends lost 1 base at V and 6 bases at J; junction bases unmatched: 2. In nucleotides, the CDR3 is TGTGCCTGGAGTGACGGACAGGGCGAGCAGTACTTC. Translated, it gives CAWSDGQGEQYF.

DNA for the CDR3: TGTGCCTGGAGTCCCCCGGGACAGGACGACAATGAGCAGTTCTTC. Its translation is CAWSPPGQDDNEQFF. This sequence joins TRBV30 and TRBJ2-1, with 8 bases lining up with TRBD1. Losses at the gene ends were 2 bases for V and 5 bases for J; bases not matched to a gene: 8. The CDR3 length is 15 residues. The germline V gene has CDR1 GTSNPN and CDR2 SVGIG (reference sequence).

This clone was counted between two and nine times. At the DNA level, this CDR3 is encoded by other sequences in the same sample as well. The chain recombines TRBV29-1 with TRBJ1-1; D ambiguous. The CDR3 runs 10 residues. Germline CDR1 SQVTM, CDR2 ANQGSEA. V shed 4 bases and J shed 2 bases, with 2 bases lying between them. The CDR3 nucleotides read TGCAGCGTTGCAAACACTGAAGCTTTCTTT. Its protein product is CSVANTEAFF.

The CDR3 loop reads CSAGGRDTQYF. For the CDR3, the DNA is TGCTCCGCGGGGGGGAGAGATACGCAGTATTTT. The rearrangement joins TRBV20-1 to TRBJ2-3; 9 positions agree with TRBD2. Germline V gene sequence: CDR1 DFQATT, CDR2 SNEGSKA (reference sequence). This CDR3 region has 11 residues.

The CDR3 protein is CSVEGTGGSYTF. In nucleotides, the CDR3 is TGCAGCGTTGAAGGGACAGGAGGGAGCTACACCTTC. J is TRBJ1-2 and V is TRBV29-1; 7 positions agree with TRBD1. The CDR3 totals 12 residues. Per germline, CDR1 SQVTM and CDR2 ANQGSEA. The V and J ends lost 1 base and 9 bases, in that order; junction bases with no gene match: 5.

This clone has just a few counts. The J gene is TRBJ1-1, the V gene TRBV9, with D uncertain. There are 14 residues in the CDR3. The germline gives CDR1 SGDLS, CDR2 YYNGEE. V was trimmed by 1 base and J by 1 base, leaving 8 bases between them. The CDR3 bases are TGTGCCAGCAGCGTAACAGCTGAGAACACTGAAGCTTTCTTT. Translation gives CASSVTAENTEAFF. The complete variable domain, with remaining parts taken from reference TRBV9 and TRBJ1-1, reads DSGVTQTPKHLITATGQRVTLRCSPRSGDLSVYWYQQSLDQGLQFLIQYYNGEERAKGNILERFSAQQFPDLHSELNLSSLELGDSALYFCASSVTAENTEAFFGQGTRLTVV.

The rearrangement links TRBV5-6 to TRBJ1-6; D might be TRBD1 (6 bases). V was trimmed by 3 bases and J by 5 bases, leaving 24 bases between them. The CDR3 extends over 19 amino acids. The germline gives CDR1 SGHDT, CDR2 YYEEEE. This CDR3 is CASSSWGAATIPHNSPLHF. CDR3 sequence (DNA): TGTGCCAGCAGCTCATGGGGGGCAGCAACTATTCCTCATAATTCACCCCTCCACTTT.

V gene TRBV5-1 combines with J gene TRBJ2-3; D possibly matches TRBD1 or TRBD2 (5 bases each). Germline-derived CDR1 and CDR2 are SGHRS and YFSETQ. The CDR3 totals 15 residues. V lost 2 bases, J lost 1 base, and 11 bases lay in between. In DNA form, the CDR3 reads TGCGCCAGCAGCTTAGAGGGGCCGGGCACAGATACGCAGTATTTT. Translating gives CASSLEGPGTDTQYF.

V and J are TRBV6-5 and TRBJ2-7; 9 bases line up with TRBD1. CDR1 is MNHEY, CDR2 SVGAGI, per germline. The CDR3 consists of 15 residues. Trimming at V came to 5 bases and at J to 3 bases, leaving 8 bases not matched to a gene. This CDR3 reads CASSATGGRSYEQYF. The CDR3, as DNA: TGTGCCAGCAGTGCCACAGGGGGCCGGAGCTACGAGCAGTACTTC.

V and J are TRBV29-1 and TRBJ2-6, with a possible D match to TRBD2 (5 bases). This CDR3 contains 17 residues. Looked up from germline, CDR1 is SQVTM and CDR2 is ANQGSEA. V lost 4 bases, J lost 4 bases, and 20 bases lay in between. CDR3 in DNA: TGCAGCGTTGTTGGTCACGGGGTCACCCCAGGGGCCAACGTCCTGACTTTC. Its protein is CSVVGHGVTPGANVLTF.

V and J are TRBV30 and TRBJ1-5; no firm D call. This CDR3 contains 15 residues. Trimming stripped 0 bases from V and 0 bases from J, with 9 bases between. In germline, CDR1 is GTSNPN, CDR2 SVGIG (reference sequence). The CDR3 region is CAWSVGTDSNQPQHF. The CDR3 coding sequence is TGTGCCTGGAGTGTAGGCACCGATAGCAATCAGCCCCAGCATTTT.

The CDR3 sequence: CASSLSQGANYGYTF. The DNA of the CDR3 is TGTGCCAGCAGCTTATCACAGGGCGCTAACTATGGCTACACCTTC. The V gene is TRBV13, the J gene TRBJ1-2, with D maybe TRBD1 (6 bases). The CDR3 runs to 15 residues. Germline V gene sequence: CDR1 PRHDT, CDR2 FYEKMQ (reference sequence). Trimming cost V 2 bases and J 0 bases, with 10 bases left between them.